Below, 18 T cell receptor beta chains from the same sample are listed, as sequenced in a study of cytomegalovirus exposure and HLA in healthy donors. Primers: 60 Vbeta forward and 13 Jbeta reverse. Data came from immunoSEQ multiplex PCR; TCRdb stores just in-frame clones and leaves some out. The repertoire holds about 150,000 clones, with 70% to 80% as singletons. Sequencing was performed on PBMCs. The receptors originated from a human donor in good health.

The chain links TRBV4-2 to TRBJ2-7; D not certain. Germline V gene sequence: CDR1 LGHNA, CDR2 YNFKEQ. The CDR3 extends over 12 amino acids. The V and J ends lost 0 bases and 4 bases respectively, with 4 bases between them. Written as DNA, the CDR3 is TGTGCCAGCAGCCAAGAATCGTACGAGCAGTACTTC. This sequence encodes CASSQESYEQYF.

The CDR3 protein is CASSQSNTSGETQYF. The CDR3 region has the DNA TGTGCCAGCAGCCAAAGTAATACTAGCGGGGAGACCCAGTACTTC. The V call is TRBV4-2, the J call TRBJ2-5; 9 positions agree with TRBD2. CDR1 and CDR2 (germline): LGHNA, YNFKEQ. CDR3 length: 15 amino acids. V was pared by 2 bases and J by 5 bases, with 6 bases of the junction left unmatched.

The chain has TRBV2 and TRBJ2-1; 10 bases agree with TRBD2. The CDR3 loop spans 19 amino acids. CDR1 is SNHLY, CDR2 FYNNEI, per germline. The V segment lost 6 bases and the J segment 8 bases; nucleotides outside the gene matches: 22. CDR3 sequence reads: CASRMGGLGLAFVNHEQFF. CDR3 bases: TGTGCCAGCAGGATGGGAGGCCTGGGACTAGCGTTCGTGAACCATGAGCAGTTCTTC.

The V and J genes are TRBV5-8 and TRBJ2-1; D is uncertain. The CDR3 is 17 residues long. Germline CDR1 SGHTS, CDR2 YDEGEE. V gave up 0 bases and J gave up 0 bases, with 13 bases separating them. CDR3 sequence (DNA): TGTGCCAGCAGCTTGGATGCGGTCCTAAGCTCCTACAATGAGCAGTTCTTC. Residues: CASSLDAVLSSYNEQFF.

This clone came up once. The V and J genes are TRBV5-1 and TRBJ2-7, with 7 bases identical to TRBD2. This CDR3 contains 14 residues. With 7 bases clipped from V and 1 base from J, the junction kept 8 bases outside the gene matches. The germline CDR1 and CDR2 sequences are SGHRS and YFSETQ. CDR3 region: CASGGGGRSYEQYF. For the CDR3, the DNA is TGCGCCAGCGGCGGGGGAGGGCGATCCTACGAGCAGTACTTC. Using reference TRBV5-1 and TRBJ2-7 for the parts outside the CDR3, the full variable domain is KAGVTQTPRYLIKTRGQQVTLSCSPISGHRSVSWYQQTPGQGLQFLFEYFSETQRNKGNFPGRFSGRQFSNSRSEMNVSTLELGDSALYLCASGGGGRSYEQYFGPGTRLTVT.

This chain joins TRBV28 and TRBJ1-1; D is undetermined. Germline V CDR1 and CDR2: MDHEN, SYDVKM. V was pared by 8 bases and J by 1 base, with 17 bases between. The CDR3 length is 15 residues. As DNA, the CDR3 is TGTGCCAGCGTCCTCTCGGGGAGAGGGAACACTGAAGCTTTCTTT. Its translation: CASVLSGRGNTEAFF.

V is TRBV6-1 and J is TRBJ1-2; 8 positions agree with TRBD1. J was trimmed by 3 bases and V by 1 base; bases with no gene match: 4. This CDR3 is built from 15 residues. Germline V gene sequence: CDR1 MNHNS, CDR2 SASEGT. The CDR3, as DNA: TGTGCCAGCAGTGAAGGATTGGACAGGGACTATGGCTACACCTTC. Protein: CASSEGLDRDYGYTF.

This chain connects TRBV16 to TRBJ2-7, with D unresolved. V shed 4 bases and J shed 3 bases, with 4 bases lying between them. Germline V gene sequence: CDR1 KGHSY, CDR2 FQNENV. This CDR3 has 11 amino acids. Here the CDR3 reads CASSPNYEQYF. CDR3 DNA: TGTGCCAGCAGCCCTAACTACGAGCAGTACTTC.

The chain links TRBV7-2 to TRBJ2-1; no clear D gene. This CDR3 comprises 13 residues. V was cut by 5 bases and J by 5 bases, with 10 bases left in between. Per germline, CDR1 SGHTA and CDR2 FQGNSA. In DNA form, the CDR3 reads TGTGCCAGCAGCCCCAGGCGTCACAATGAGCAGTTCTTC. The encoded protein is CASSPRRHNEQFF.

In this sample, this clone turned up a few times. This chain joins TRBV7-2 and TRBJ1-5; tentative D call: TRBD1 (6 bases). Germline CDR1 is SGHTA and CDR2 is FQGNSA. CDR3 length equals 13 residues. Trimming cost V 6 bases and J 4 bases, with 10 bases left between them. For the CDR3, the DNA is TGTGCCAGCAGTGGGACACTGAATCAGCCCCAGCATTTT. Protein: CASSGTLNQPQHF.

The sample holds one count of this clone. The genes are TRBV5-6 and TRBJ1-2, with D possibly matching TRBD1 (6 bases). Per the germline V gene, CDR1 is SGHDT and CDR2 is YYEEEE. The CDR3 covers 15 residues. Trimming pared 0 bases from V and 2 bases from J, leaving 11 bases between. In DNA, the CDR3 is TGTGCCAGCAGCTTGGCCCTGAGGGGGAACTATGGCTACACCTTC. Protein: CASSLALRGNYGYTF. Combining the CDR3 with reference TRBV5-6 and TRBJ1-2 gives the whole variable domain DAGVTQSPTHLIKTRGQQVTLRCSPKSGHDTVSWYQQALGQGPQFIFQYYEEEERQRGNFPDRFSGHQFPNYSSELNVNALLLGDSALYLCASSLALRGNYGYTFGSGTRLTVV.

The chain recombines TRBV6-4 with TRBJ2-3; the match to TRBD2 covers 8 bases. Germline V gene lookup returns CDR1 MRHNA and CDR2 SNTAGT. This CDR3 has 16 residues. V trimming: 4 bases; J trimming: 0 bases; junction bases outside the gene matches: 6. The CDR3 region is CASSVQAGDSTDTQYF. The CDR3, as DNA: TGTGCCAGCAGTGTCCAAGCGGGGGATAGCACAGATACGCAGTATTTT.

This chain connects TRBV5-1 to TRBJ1-6; no reliable D call. The germline CDR1 and CDR2 sequences are SGHRS and YFSETQ. Trimming took off 0 bases at V and 3 bases at J, with 10 bases between the two ends. The CDR3 covers 16 residues. The CDR3 protein is CASSLGAGNYNSPLHF. Here the CDR3 DNA reads TGCGCCAGCAGCTTGGGGGCAGGAAACTATAATTCACCCCTCCACTTT.

The J gene is TRBJ2-3, the V gene TRBV10-3; D perhaps matches TRBD2 (5 bases). The CDR3 has 11 residues. Germline-derived CDR1 and CDR2 are ENHRY and SYGVKD. Trimming removed 6 bases from V and 4 bases from J, with 5 bases in between. Here the CDR3 DNA reads TGTGCCATCAGGAGGGCAGATACGCAGTATTTT. It is translated as CAIRRADTQYF.

This clone was counted between two and nine times. This chain connects TRBV19 to TRBJ2-7; 7 nucleotides line up with TRBD2. The germline V gene encodes CDR1 LNHDA and CDR2 SQIVND (reference sequence). After removal of 5 bases from V and 4 bases from J, the junction contained 8 bases not matched to a gene. The CDR3 has 14 residues. The CDR3 protein is CASSASGGSYEQYF. DNA for the CDR3: TGTGCCAGTAGTGCCTCCGGGGGGAGTTACGAGCAGTACTTC.

This chain joins TRBV29-1 and TRBJ1-1; 7 nucleotides match TRBD1. The CDR3 is 14 residues long. Per the germline V gene, CDR1 is SQVTM and CDR2 is ANQGSEA. Unmatched junction bases numbered 8, after V lost 5 bases and J lost 2 bases. The CDR3 DNA is TGCAGCGTTACAGGGGCGACAACTAACACTGAAGCTTTCTTT. Encoded protein: CSVTGATTNTEAFF.

The chain links TRBV7-2 to TRBJ1-5, with 7 bases that match TRBD1. The V segment lost 5 bases and the J segment 7 bases; nucleotides outside the gene matches: 11. The CDR3 covers 15 residues. CDR1 is SGHTA, CDR2 FQGNSA, per germline. In DNA form, the CDR3 reads TGTGCCAGCAGCGGCAATGGGGACAGACCCCAGCCCCAGCATTTT. As protein: CASSGNGDRPQPQHF.

The chain uses TRBV2 and TRBJ1-4; D is uncertain. CDR1 SNHLY and CDR2 FYNNEI come from the germline V gene. The germline V and J ends were trimmed by 4 bases and 0 bases, with 6 bases remaining between them. CDR3 size: 14 residues. CDR3 nucleotide sequence: TGTGCCAGCAGTGCTCGTTCAACTAATGAAAAACTGTTTTTT. Translated, it gives CASSARSTNEKLFF.